This T cell receptor beta chain was obtained from a study of T cell responses to AZD1222 COVID-19 vaccine. Study outcomes and limitations: Seropositive at baseline were only five or six AZD1222 recipients. In the spike-specific TCR repertoire, nearly half reportedly target unmutated variant regions. In a largely white British group with more females than males, clonal diversity was possibly underestimated.

Concerning this clone: Its matching antigen is unknown.

This table comes from immunoSEQ multiplex PCR, and its TCRdb copy is limited to in-frame clones, with some not included. The table records 150,000 to 160,000 clones, 88% of them present only once. Trimming stripped 5 bases from V and 4 bases from J, with 17 bases between. In germline, CDR1 is SEHNR, CDR2 FQNEAQ (reference sequence). The CDR3 length is 15 residues. V is TRBV7-9 and J is TRBJ1-2; tentative D call: TRBD1 (6 bases). Sample: peripheral blood, taken after recovery from COVID-19. This receptor was obtained from an adult who had recovered from COVID-19. The CDR3 is CASSPGASPIYGYTF. CDR3 DNA: TGTGCCAGCAGCCCGGGGGCGTCCCCTATCTATGGCTACACCTTC.